The 5 T cell receptor beta chains listed next were all sequenced from one sample in a study of T cell repertoires in cytomegalovirus infection. MiXCR, applied by TCRdb to the reads, yields one record per CDR3 protein. The sample has some 680,000 distinct CDR3 sequences, less than 40% seen once; the top ten hold around 2.8%. The sequencing sample was made of PBMCs. All receptors derive from a human donor in good health (CMV status not recorded). Some clones in this sample may be carry-over from other donors' samples.

The chain employs TRBV7-3 and TRBJ2-2; 8 bases are shared with TRBD1. The CDR3 runs 16 residues. CDR1 is SGHTA and CDR2 is FQGTGA in the germline V gene. Losses at the gene ends were 5 bases for V and 2 bases for J; bases not matched to a gene: 7. The CDR3 DNA sequence: TGTGCCAGCAGCCCTCAGGGGGCACAAAACACCGGGGAGCTGTTTTTT. Encoded protein: CASSPQGAQNTGELFF.

The V and J genes are TRBV20-1 and TRBJ2-6; 13 bases match TRBD2. The CDR3 loop spans 18 amino acids. Trimming cost V 6 bases and J 4 bases; bases outside gene matches: 12. Germline lookup yields CDR1 DFQATT and CDR2 SNEGSKA (reference sequence). The CDR3 loop reads CSAGPLAGGPGGANVLTF. The DNA for the CDR3 is TGCAGTGCCGGCCCACTAGCGGGAGGGCCGGGCGGGGCCAACGTCCTGACTTTC.

This sequence joins TRBV6-4 and TRBJ2-2, with TRBD2 as a possible D gene (5 bases). V was cut by 0 bases and J by 6 bases, with 8 bases left in between. Per the germline V gene, CDR1 is MRHNA and CDR2 is SNTAGT. CDR3 length equals 14 residues. The CDR3 here is CASSDSLESGELFF. In DNA form, the CDR3 reads TGTGCCAGCAGTGACTCACTAGAGTCCGGGGAGCTGTTTTTT.

The chain links TRBV27 to TRBJ2-1, with 9 bases that match TRBD1. Germline V lookup: CDR1 MNHEY, CDR2 SMNVEV (reference sequence). The CDR3 has 14 residues. J lost 6 bases, V lost 6 bases, and 6 bases had no gene match. CDR3 coding DNA: TGTGCCAGCAGCCGGGACAGGGCTCGCAATGAGCAGTTCTTC. It is translated as CASSRDRARNEQFF.

This sequence joins TRBV7-3 and TRBJ1-1; D uncertain. The germline CDR1 and CDR2 sequences are SGHTA and FQGTGA. V was pared by 1 base and J by 2 bases, with 8 bases between. The CDR3 runs 14 residues. The CDR3 region has the DNA TGTGCCAGCAGCTTAAACGGATTTAACACTGAAGCTTTCTTT. The encoded protein is CASSLNGFNTEAFF.